This entry concerns a single TCR beta chain. Its antigen remains unidentified. A multiplex PCR was run with 60 Vbeta primers and 13 Jbeta primers. Profiled with immunoSEQ multiplex PCR; TCRdb holds only in-frame clones, not every one. The table has 150,000 to 200,000 clones, more than 60% seen once. This specimen belongs to a study of cytomegalovirus exposure and HLA in healthy donors. At the level of the study: Unique TCR beta sequences numbering around 110 million came from 150 million to 200 million T cells in an earlier analysis.

The CDR3 covers 15 residues. Germline CDR1 and CDR2: GTSNPN and SVGIG (reference sequence). The ends were cut back, 4 bases at V and 2 bases at J, with 14 bases in the middle. Study-level points and caveats: Most TCR beta V segments were productive about 90% or about 30% of the time in an earlier analysis.

Though nominally healthy at sampling, donors likely had unrecorded immune exposures. This sequence joins TRBV30 and TRBJ1-4; the D gene is possibly TRBD1 (5 bases). This receptor was taken from a man between 18 and 35 years old in good health and CMV-seronegative. Sequenced: PBMCs. CDR3 amino acids: CAWKGQGWTNEKLFF. In DNA form, the CDR3 reads TGTGCCTGGAAAGGGCAGGGTTGGACTAATGAAAAACTGTTTTTT.